The 31 T cell receptor beta chains below were found in one sample sequenced in a study of tumor-infiltrating lymphocytes in primary liver carcinoma. Unsorted bulk tissue (roughly 17-32 mg) underwent RNA and DNA co-extraction. Synthesis of TCR beta cDNA was carried out from 500 ng total RNA with a constant-region primer. Employing slightly modified ARM-PCR, three nested multiplex PCR rounds were run, and these gave rise to the TCR beta libraries. TRBV1-TRBV30 forward and Cbeta reverse primers drove the first two approximately 11-cycle rounds. One entry per CDR3 protein, called by TCRdb with MiXCR from the multiplex PCR reads. The profile covers 120,000 or so distinct CDR3 sequences, with roughly 69% appearing a single time and over 7% taken by the ten largest. Sequences were obtained from liver tumor tissue from sampling region 1. The subset here: tumor region T1, superior pole. These receptors were taken from a woman in her sixties or seventies with primary liver carcinoma and hepatitis B virus infection.

Regarding this clonotype: A much larger clone lies a single base off, so this may be a read error. The V call is TRBV6-6, the J call TRBJ1-1, with a weak D call TRBD1 (6 bases). This CDR3 spans 14 amino acids. Deletions cut 7 bases from V and 0 bases from J, with 12 bases between. From germline, CDR1 is MNHNY and CDR2 SVGAGI (reference sequence). CDR3 protein: CASTQGLVNTEAFF. CDR3 sequence (DNA): TGTGCCAGCACCCAGGGGCTTGTGAACACTGAAGCTTTCTTT.

A note on this clonotype: This clone may be a read error of a much larger clone one base away. The chain employs TRBV6-5 and TRBJ1-4; D not certain. Germline V gives CDR1 MNHEY, CDR2 SVGAGI. CDR3 length equals 14 residues. V was shortened by 2 bases and J by 11 bases, with 15 bases between the two germline ends. CDR3 in amino acids: CASSYVVEVGKLFF. As DNA, the CDR3 is TGTGCCAGCAGTTACGTGGTTGAGGTAGGGAAACTGTTTTTT.

Of note for this clonotype: This likely comes from a read error, as the CDR3 has no conserved phenylalanine or tryptophan at its end. This chain joins TRBV11-2 and TRBJ2-5; the D gene is possibly TRBD1 (5 bases). Germline-derived CDR1 and CDR2 are SGHAT and FQNNGV. The CDR3 runs to 13 residues. As DNA, the CDR3 is TGCGCCAGCAGCTTAGGGGACCAAGAGACCCAGTACCTC. Protein: CASSLGDQETQYL.

Points on this clonotype: This is likely a read error, given that the CDR3 carries no conserved phenylalanine or tryptophan at its end. V and J are TRBV11-3 and TRBJ2-7; D uncertain. This CDR3 is 16 amino acids long. The V gene's germline CDR1 is SGHNT and CDR2 YENEEA. Between the trimmed V and J ends, which lost 5 bases and 1 base, there was a span of 18 bases. The CDR3 loop is CASSAPETLPSYEQYS. In DNA, the CDR3 is TGTGCCAGCAGCGCCCCCGAGACACTACCTTCCTACGAGCAGTACTCC.

As for this clonotype: One junction end disagrees with the germline gene, perhaps due to a read error. The chain links TRBV11-2 to TRBJ2-5; TRBD2 matches at 9 bases. CDR1 is SGHAT, CDR2 FQNNGV, per germline. The CDR3 loop spans 16 amino acids. This chain's CDR3 is CASGYSRGSGRKTQYF. The CDR3 DNA reads as TGTGCCAGCGGCTACTCCCGTGGTAGCGGGAGAAAGACGCAGTACTTC.

For this clonotype: This CDR3 fails to terminate in the conserved phenylalanine or tryptophan, so it likely reflects a read error. The CDR3 protein is CAIRGTGTYSPLHS. Here the CDR3 DNA reads TGTGCCATCCGAGGGACAGGGACCTATTCACCCCTCCACTCT. The J gene is TRBJ1-6, the V gene TRBV10-3, with 9 positions matching TRBD1. Germline V gene lookup returns CDR1 ENHRY and CDR2 SYGVKD. CDR3 size: 14 residues. With V trimmed by 8 bases and J by 8 bases, 7 bases remained unmatched.

Comments on this clonotype: It may be a read error: a sequence one base away is much more abundant. The chain couples TRBV6-6 to TRBJ1-5, with D unclear. Germline CDR1 reads MNHNY; CDR2 reads SVGAGI (reference sequence). With 4 bases removed from V and 5 bases from J, the gap between germline ends came to 6 bases. This CDR3 comprises 12 residues. The CDR3 reads CASSSEDQPQHF. The CDR3 DNA sequence: TGTGCCAGCAGTTCCGAAGATCAGCCCCAGCATTTT.

As regards this clonotype: This may be a read error, as it is one base from a much larger clone. This chain links TRBV4-2 with TRBJ2-5, with D possibly TRBD2 on 5 matching bases. Germline V CDR1 and CDR2: LGHNA, YNFKEQ. CDR3 size: 15 residues. The CDR3 spells CVSSQDGGTEETQYF. In nucleotides, the CDR3 is TGTGTCAGCAGCCAAGACGGAGGTACAGAAGAGACCCAGTACTTC.

The chain recombines TRBV12-3 or TRBV12-4 with TRBJ2-5, with 7 bases matching TRBD2. Trimming took 5 bases from V and 10 from J; bases not matched to a gene: 13. This CDR3 is 14 amino acids long. The DNA of the CDR3 is TGTGCCAGCAGTCGATGGGAGGGCCGGGGAGTCCAGTACTTC. It codes for CASSRWEGRGVQYF.

A note on this clonotype: The junction departs from the called germline gene at one end, perhaps through a read error. The V call is TRBV5-1, the J call TRBJ2-1; TRBD2 matches at 11 bases. This CDR3 has 15 amino acids. Germline CDR1 SGHRS, CDR2 YFSETQ. CDR3 sequence (DNA): TGCGCCAGCAGCTCACTAGCGGGAGTATACAATAAGCAGTTCTTC. Its protein is CASSSLAGVYNKQFF.

On this clonotype itself: A junction boundary mismatches the germline segment, possibly from a read error. The gene calls are TRBV28 and TRBJ2-3; 7 bases match TRBD2. Germline CDR1 reads MDHEN; CDR2 reads SYDVKM. CDR3 size: 15 residues. CDR3 amino acids: CASGLMLAETDTQYF. The DNA for the CDR3 is TGTGCCAGCGGTTTGATGCTAGCGGAGACAGATACGCAGTATTTT. Full variable domain (outside the CDR3, taken from reference TRBV28 and TRBJ2-3): DVKVTQSSRYLVKRTGEKVFLECVQDMDHENMFWYRQDPGLGLRLIYFSYDVKMKEKGDIPEGYSVSREKKERFSLILESASTNQTSMYLCASGLMLAETDTQYFGPGTRLTVL.

This clonotype showed up many times. This sequence joins TRBV4-2 and TRBJ1-2; a weak D match, TRBD1 (6 bases). The CDR3 consists of 16 residues. Deletions cut 4 bases from V and 1 base from J, with 16 bases between. In germline, CDR1 is LGHNA, CDR2 YNFKEQ. Here the CDR3 reads CASSLTAGADNYGYTF. The CDR3 DNA follows: TGTGCCAGCAGCCTTACTGCGGGGGCTGATAACTATGGCTACACCTTC.

As regards this clonotype: This may be a read error: a much more frequent sequence differs by one nucleotide. The V call is TRBV5-6, the J call TRBJ1-1; D is ambiguous. This CDR3 is built from 13 residues. In germline, CDR1 is SGHDT, CDR2 YYEEEE. CDR3 in DNA: TGTGCCAGCAGCTTCCAGGAGGGCACTGAAGCTTCCTTT. Translating gives CASSFQEGTEASF.

On this clonotype: At one of its ends the junction is not consistent with the germline gene, which may arise from a read error. The chain employs TRBV11-2 and TRBJ2-5; 8 bases are a match to TRBD1. The CDR3 consists of 17 residues. Germline V gene lookup returns CDR1 SGHAT and CDR2 FQNNGV. The DNA of the CDR3 is TGTGCCAGCAACTTAGATCTAGGGACAGGAGTAAAAGAGACCCGGTACTTC. Residues: CASNLDLGTGVKETRYF.

Turning to this clonotype: A read error may be the cause here, since a much bigger clone is one base away. V gene TRBV6-5 combines with J gene TRBJ2-6, with D possibly being TRBD1 (6 bases). V was clipped by 6 bases and J by 0 bases, with 15 bases between them. Germline CDR1 and CDR2: MNHEY and SVGAGI. CDR3 length: 17 amino acids. The CDR3 spells CASRHRVGASGANVLTF. CDR3 in DNA: TGTGCCAGCAGACACAGGGTAGGGGCCTCTGGGGCCAACGTCCTGACTTTC.

The rearrangement uses TRBV21-1 and TRBJ1-2; no check of the table's D call, TRBD1, against the DNA was made. TRBV21-1 is deemed a pseudogene. The length of the CDR3 is 15 residues. Here the CDR3 reads CASSLNRDSHYGYTF. The DNA of the CDR3 is TGTGCCAGCAGCCTAAACCGGGACAGTCACTATGGCTACACCTTC.

Worth noting for this clonotype: In this CDR3 the conserved last residue, phenylalanine or tryptophan, is missing, so a read error is likely. V usage is TRBV28 and J usage is TRBJ2-6, with TRBD1 identical over 9 bases. Germline CDR1 MDHEN, CDR2 SYDVKM. CDR3 size: 18 residues. The CDR3 nucleotides read TGTGTCAGCAGCCGCCCGGGACAGGGTATATCTGGGGCCAACGTCCTGACTATC. This codes for CVSSRPGQGISGANVLTI.

As DNA, the CDR3 is TGTGCCAGCAGCTTGCTGAGGTCCGCGAAGACTGAAGCTTTCTTT. Protein sequence: CASSLLRSAKTEAFF. This chain links TRBV5-8 with TRBJ1-1; D gene unclear. The CDR3 sequence is 15 residues long. CDR1 SGHTS and CDR2 YDEGEE come from the germline V gene. V lost 1 base and J 5 bases, leaving 15 bases between the germline ends.

This clonotype showed up many times. The V gene is TRBV5-1, the J gene TRBJ1-1, with a weak D call TRBD1 (5 bases). This CDR3 is 14 amino acids long. V was trimmed by 0 bases and J by 1 base, leaving 7 bases between them. Per germline, CDR1 SGHRS and CDR2 YFSETQ. CDR3: CASSLGQTNTEAFF. As DNA, the CDR3 is TGCGCCAGCAGCTTGGGACAGACGAACACTGAAGCTTTCTTT.

With regard to this clonotype: This clone may be a read error of a much larger clone one base away. The rearrangement joins TRBV7-8 to TRBJ2-3; 9 bases align to TRBD1. The length of the CDR3 is 14 residues. CDR1 is SGHVS, CDR2 FQNEAQ, per germline. CDR3 sequence: CASGQRQGDNTRYF. The CDR3 nucleotides read TGTGCCAGCGGCCAGAGACAGGGGGACAATACGCGGTATTTT.

Turning to this clonotype: Mismatch with germline at one junction end may stem from a read error. The rearrangement uses TRBV11-2 and TRBJ2-1; 10 nucleotides line up with TRBD2. The CDR3 spans 16 residues. The germline CDR1 and CDR2 sequences are SGHAT and FQNNGV. The CDR3 DNA follows: TGTGTCAGCAACTTATTTTCTAGCGGGAGTTCCAGTGAGCAATTCTTC. Amino acid sequence: CVSNLFSSGSSSEQFF.

Concerning this clonotype: The junction departs from the called germline gene at one end, perhaps through a read error. The chain carries TRBV4-2 and TRBJ2-7; D perhaps matches TRBD1 (6 bases). The CDR3 extends over 16 amino acids. Per germline, CDR1 LGHNA and CDR2 YNFKEQ. CDR3 sequence reads: CASIHPGTSSSYEHYF. The CDR3 bases are TGTGCCAGCATCCATCCCGGGACATCTAGCTCCTACGAGCACTACTTC.

The chain is built from TRBV20-1 and TRBJ2-3; D may be TRBD1 or TRBD2 (6 bases each). This CDR3 contains 15 residues. Germline V CDR1 and CDR2: DFQATT, SNEGSKA (reference sequence). The V end was cut by 0 bases, the J end by 5 bases, with 15 bases between. CDR3 protein: CSARDPSKGGDTQYF. The DNA of the CDR3 is TGCAGTGCTAGAGATCCCAGCAAGGGGGGAGATACGCAGTATTTT.

Turning to this clonotype: A single base separates this from a much larger clone, so it may be a read error. As DNA, the CDR3 is TGTGCCAGCACTAAAAGAGACTATGGCTACACCTTC. Protein product: CASTKRDYGYTF. The chain joins TRBV12-3 or TRBV12-4 to TRBJ1-2; no firm D call. The CDR3 is 12 amino acids. The V and J ends lost 7 bases and 3 bases respectively, with 9 bases between them.

This clonotype was observed a few times. This may stem from a read error, because a much larger clone lies one nucleotide away. V usage is TRBV6-5 and J usage is TRBJ2-1, with D perhaps TRBD2 (5 bases). Germline-derived CDR1 and CDR2 are MNHEY and SVGAGI. With 5 bases removed from V and 7 bases from J, the gap between germline ends came to 15 bases. CDR3 length: 14 amino acids. The CDR3 loop reads CASSRGGGSNEQFF. The CDR3 DNA reads as TGTGCCAGCAGTCGGGGTGGCGGTTCGAATGAGCAGTTCTTC.

By share, this clonotype counts as medium-sized. The chain is built from TRBV11-2 and TRBJ2-1; a possible D gene is TRBD1 (6 bases). This CDR3 comprises 14 residues. The V end lost 5 bases, the J end lost 8 bases, and 16 bases lay between the germline ends. From germline, CDR1 is SGHAT and CDR2 FQNNGV. The CDR3 bases are TGTGCCAGCAGCCCTGGGGGCAGTTCCGATGAGCAGTTCTTC. It codes for CASSPGGSSDEQFF.

Points on this clonotype: The CDR3 end shows no conserved phenylalanine or tryptophan, and so a read error is likely. V and J are TRBV11-2 and TRBJ2-5, with D tentatively TRBD1 (5 bases). The CDR3 is 15 residues long. Germline CDR1 SGHAT, CDR2 FQNNGV. The V end lost 5 bases, the J end lost 2 bases, and 15 bases lay between the germline ends. The CDR3 is CASSERPDKQETQYL. The CDR3 DNA follows: TGTGCCAGCAGCGAAAGGCCGGACAAACAAGAGACCCAGTACCTC.

This clonotype came up a few times. An end of the junction does not agree with germline; a read error may underlie this. The V and J genes are TRBV29-1 and TRBJ2-5; D may correspond to TRBD1 or TRBD2 (5 bases each). The germline V gene has CDR1 SQVTM and CDR2 ANQGSEA. The CDR3 spans 12 residues. Written as DNA, the CDR3 is TGCAGCGTTTTCCGGGACCATGAGACCCAGTGCTTC. Protein: CSVFRDHETQCF.

As for this clonotype: Given a much more abundant clone one base away, this may be a read error. This sequence joins TRBV11-1 and TRBJ2-7, with 7 bases that match TRBD1. J was trimmed by 5 bases and V by 7 bases; bases with no gene match: 5. Germline V lookup: CDR1 SGHAT, CDR2 FQDESV (reference sequence). CDR3 length equals 12 residues. CDR3 in amino acids: CASNIDRDEQYF. The CDR3 DNA sequence: TGTGCCAGCAACATAGACAGGGACGAGCAGTACTTC. Drawing the rest from reference TRBV11-1 and TRBJ2-7, the complete variable domain is EAEVAQSPRYKITEKSQAVAFWCDPISGHATLYWYRQILGQGPELLVQFQDESVVDDSQLPKDRFSAERLKGVDSTLKIQPAELGDSAMYLCASNIDRDEQYFGPGTRLTVT.

In regard to this clonotype: A read error is possible here, since a much larger clone lies one base away. The CDR3 DNA reads TGTGCCAGCAGCTTAACAGCGGGCACAGATACGCGGTATTTT. Its translation: CASSLTAGTDTRYF. This chain uses TRBV7-3 with TRBJ2-3, with D perhaps TRBD2 (6 bases). The CDR3 is made up of 14 amino acids. The V gene's germline CDR1 is SGHTA and CDR2 FQGTGA.

V gene TRBV5-4 combines with J gene TRBJ2-1; D is possibly TRBD2 (6 bases). The CDR3 runs to 17 residues. CDR1 and CDR2 from the germline V gene are SGHNT and YYREEE (reference sequence). V shed 1 base and J shed 2 bases, with 16 bases lying between them. The CDR3 nucleotides are TGTGCCAGCAGCTTGCTGTTGGGGGGAGGAACCTACAATGAGCAGTTCTTC. Protein product: CASSLLLGGGTYNEQFF.